The T cell receptor beta chain described here comes from a study of spatial heterogeneity in lung cancer. As for the study in general: Donors were 72 untreated early-stage non-small cell lung cancer patients.

TCRdb reprocessed the 5' RACE reads via MiXCR and lists one record per CDR3 protein. The sample yields about 87,000 distinct CDR3 sequences, approximately 20% seen once. Time point in this sample: blood at routine non-recurrence follow-up after resection. Tumor, nontumor lung or frozen PBMC supplied whole RNA, sequenced without sorting. CDR3 size: 13 residues. V gave up 8 bases and J gave up 0 bases, with 11 bases separating them. Germline V gene lookup returns CDR1 SQVTM and CDR2 ANQGSEA. The source material was PBMCs, sampled at follow-up. The genes are TRBV29-1 and TRBJ2-1; D unresolved. The TCR sequence derives from a male donor with early-stage non-small cell lung cancer. The CDR3 nucleotides read TGCAGCCCTGACCGCAGCTCCTACAATGAGCAGTTCTTC. It translates to CSPDRSSYNEQFF.